The subject of this entry is one TCR beta chain. The antigen is unknown. PCR amplification relied on 60 Vbeta primers (plus 13 Jbeta primers). Using immunoSEQ multiplex PCR, the repertoire was profiled, and TCRdb retains in-frame clones only, with some absent. The table lists around 190,000 clones, approximately 80% of them singletons. This sample was taken from a study of cytomegalovirus exposure and HLA in healthy donors. Study observations and caveats: CMV serostatus was the sole immune exposure data available. Presence/absence analysis assumed near-uniform sequencing depth across donors.

The CDR3 contains 13 residues. Germline V gene lookup returns CDR1 SGHAT and CDR2 FQDESV (reference sequence). Trimming shortened V by 6 bases and J by 4 bases, and 12 bases separated the two germline ends. Sequenced input: PBMCs. The receptor's source is a woman aged 50 to 60 in good health and CMV-seronegative. The gene calls are TRBV11-1 and TRBJ1-2; tentative D call: TRBD1 (6 bases). The CDR3 sequence is CASSRQEIYGYTF. Here the CDR3 DNA reads TGTGCCAGCAGTCGACAGGAGATCTATGGCTACACCTTC.